These T cell receptor beta chains were read from a single sample in a study of T-cell reconstitution after alpha-beta-depleted transplantation in children. TCRdb passed the PCR reads through MiXCR, listing each CDR3 protein once. The sample lists some 830,000 distinct CDR3 sequences, 16% occurring once. The sample consisted of PBMCs, mostly from graft donor cells, taken 360 days after TCRalphabeta/CD19-depleted stem cell transplant. The origin of the receptors is a male patient between 10 and 17 years old who had a stem cell transplant for acute lymphoblastic leukemia, so the T cells may come from the graft donor. CDR3s include the opening cysteine and the closing phenylalanine or tryptophan. The D gene is left open where the match is weak. Expanded clones are given a class, and other clones once, few, many or no size at all.

>NA|TRBV24-1|TRBJ2-2|NA
TGTGCCACCAGTGCGGGCGGGAACACCGGGGAGCTGTTTTTT
CATSAGGNTGELFF
>NA|TRBV5-6|TRBJ2-3|few
TGTGCCAGCAGCTTACCAACAGGGATCATCACAGATACGCAGTATTTT
CASSLPTGIITDTQYF
>NA|TRBV4-1|TRBJ2-3|NA
TGCGCCAGCAGCCAAGAAATATTCTCACCGCAGTATTTT
CASSQEIFSPQYF
>NA|TRBV5-1|TRBJ2-2|NA
TGCGCCAGCAGCTTGTTCCCAGACAACACCGGGGAGCTGTTTTTT
CASSLFPDNTGELFF
>NA|TRBV27|TRBJ2-7|few
TGTGCCACCTTCGGGACGGGCTCCTACGAGCAGTACTTC
CATFGTGSYEQYF
>TRBD1|TRBV9|TRBJ1-1|few
TGTGCCAGCAGCGCCAGACAGGGGAGGGGTGAAGCTTTCTTT
CASSARQGRGEAFF
>NA|TRBV18|TRBJ2-3|few
TGTGCCAGCTCACCTCGCCGGGCGCGCACAGATACGCAGTATTTT
CASSPRRARTDTQYF
>NA|TRBV20-1|TRBJ1-5|NA
TGCAGTGCTAGTCCGATACATCAGCCCCAGCATTTT
CSASPIHQPQHF
>TRBD1|TRBV7-6|TRBJ2-1|few
TGTGCCAGCAGCCGGGGACAGGGGGCCGTCAATGAGCAGTTCTTC
CASSRGQGAVNEQFF
>TRBD1|TRBV28|TRBJ1-2|few
TGTGCCAGCAGGCTTACCAACGGACAGGGGAAGAGGGGCTACACCTTC
CASRLTNGQGKRGYTF
>TRBD1|TRBV7-9|TRBJ2-2|NA
TGTGCCAGCAGCCCCGTGACAGGGGCCGGGGAGCTGTTTTTT
CASSPVTGAGELFF
>NA|TRBV7-8|TRBJ2-7|once
TGTGCCAGCAGTTTAATTGTCCGCTCCTACGAGCAGTACTTC
CASSLIVRSYEQYF
>NA|TRBV20-1|TRBJ2-1|few
TGCAGTGTCCCCCGCGACCCCAACAATGAGCAGTTCTTC
CSVPRDPNNEQFF
>NA|TRBV4-1|TRBJ2-3|NA
TGCGCCAGCAGCCAAGAGTTCGGAGGTCTACTGGATACGCAGTATTTT
CASSQEFGGLLDTQYF
>TRBD1|TRBV15|TRBJ2-5|few
TGTGCCACCAGCAGCCCAGGGACAGGGCAAGAGACCCAGTACTTC
CATSSPGTGQETQYF
>NA|TRBV7-2|TRBJ2-5|few
TGTGCCAGCAGCTTAGGTCGACTAGTGATGGGGCAAGAGACCCAGTACTTC
CASSLGRLVMGQETQYF
>NA|TRBV5-1|TRBJ2-7|few
TGCGCCAGCAGCCCGCCGCCAGGGCCTAGCTCCTACGAGCAGTACTTC
CASSPPPGPSSYEQYF
>TRBD1|TRBV24-1|TRBJ2-1|NA
TGTGCCACCAGTGATTCTACAGGGGTGGAGCAGTTCTTC
CATSDSTGVEQFF
>NA|TRBV12-3/TRBV12-4|TRBJ2-4|NA
TGTGCCAGCAGTTTAGAGGGCGGTACCACCCCGAAAAACATTCAGTACTTC
CASSLEGGTTPKNIQYF
>TRBD2|TRBV3-1|TRBJ2-3|NA
TGTGCCAGCAGCCAACTCCCGCTAGCGGGAACAGAGGTGACAGATACGCAGTATTTT
CASSQLPLAGTEVTDTQYF
>TRBD1|TRBV9|TRBJ2-1|NA
TGTGCCAGCAGCCCCGACAGGGGGTCCTACAATGAGCAGTTCTTC
CASSPDRGSYNEQFF
>NA|TRBV19|TRBJ2-3|few
TGTGCCAGTAGTTGGCTAGCGAGTCCAGATACGCAGTATTTT
CASSWLASPDTQYF
>NA|TRBV27|TRBJ2-7|few
TGTGCCAGCAGTTTATCTATTGGAGGGGGAGCTTCCTACGAGCAGTACTTC
CASSLSIGGGASYEQYF
>TRBD1|TRBV11-2|TRBJ2-7|NA
TGTGCCAGCAGCACTACAGGGGTCCACGAGCAGTACTTC
CASSTTGVHEQYF
>TRBD1|TRBV6-2/TRBV6-3|TRBJ2-6|NA
TGTGCCAGCAGTCCCATACAGGGGGCCTGGTACTCTGGGGCCAACGTCCTGACTTTC
CASSPIQGAWYSGANVLTF
>NA|TRBV3-1|TRBJ1-3|few
TGTGCCAGCAGCCAACTTGGAGGAAACACCATATATTTT
CASSQLGGNTIYF
>NA|TRBV7-3|TRBJ1-2|NA
TGTGCCAGCAGCCCTGAGACAGGATATAACTATGGCTACACCTTC
CASSPETGYNYGYTF
>NA|TRBV7-9|TRBJ2-7|NA
TGTGCCAGCAGCCCGTACGGGCTAGCCTACGAGCAGTACTTC
CASSPYGLAYEQYF
>NA|TRBV15|TRBJ2-3|NA
TGTGCCACCCACCACCTCGGGGTTGGCGCAGATACGCAGTATTTT
CATHHLGVGADTQYF
>TRBD1|TRBV4-1|TRBJ1-1|NA
TGCGCCAGCAGCCTTTCAACACGGACAGGGGGGATGAACACTGAAGCTTTCTTT
CASSLSTRTGGMNTEAFF
>TRBD1|TRBV18|TRBJ1-5|few
TGTGCCAGCTCAGGGGGACAGTTCCAGCATTTT
CASSGGQFQHF
>TRBD2|TRBV5-1|TRBJ2-7|NA
TGCGCCAGCAGCGGCAGCGGGAGAGGCTACGAGCAGTACTTC
CASSGSGRGYEQYF
>NA|TRBV4-1|TRBJ1-3|few
TGCGCCAGCAGCCAAGAGATAGGCGAGGTTTGGGATGGAAACACCATATATTTT
CASSQEIGEVWDGNTIYF
>NA|TRBV5-1|TRBJ2-7|few
TGCGCCAGTAGGACGTCGAAGGGCCCCTACGAGCAGTACTTC
CASRTSKGPYEQYF
>TRBD1|TRBV5-1|TRBJ2-1|NA
TGCGCCAGCAGGCACCGGGACAGGGCGTACAATGAGCAGTTCTTC
CASRHRDRAYNEQFF
>NA|TRBV20-1|TRBJ2-5|NA
TGCAGTCCAGTGTTCCAAGAGACCCAGTACTTC
CSPVFQETQYF
>TRBD2|TRBV20-1|TRBJ2-7|many
TGCAGTGCTAAAGGAGCGGGAGGGCCCTGGTACGAGCAGTACTTC
CSAKGAGGPWYEQYF
>NA|TRBV29-1|TRBJ2-1|few
TGCAGCGTTGAAGATCAAGGGAGACCCCAGTTCTGGGAGCAGTTCTTC
CSVEDQGRPQFWEQFF
>TRBD2|TRBV7-9|TRBJ2-3|NA
TGTGCCAGCAGCTCCTCGCTAGCGGGAGGGCCGAATACGCAGTATTTT
CASSSSLAGGPNTQYF
>NA|TRBV29-1|TRBJ1-4|NA
TGCAGCGTTGGGGGTCGAATAGCAACTAATGAAAAACTGTTTTTT
CSVGGRIATNEKLFF
>TRBD1|TRBV5-6|TRBJ2-5|NA
TGTGCCAGCAGCTTGGCGGTATGGGGCACAGGGGGAGAGACCCAGTACTTC
CASSLAVWGTGGETQYF
>TRBD2|TRBV5-1|TRBJ2-3|few
TGCGCCAGCAGACTAGCGGGAGCTCTCCTCACAGATACGCAGTATTTT
CASRLAGALLTDTQYF